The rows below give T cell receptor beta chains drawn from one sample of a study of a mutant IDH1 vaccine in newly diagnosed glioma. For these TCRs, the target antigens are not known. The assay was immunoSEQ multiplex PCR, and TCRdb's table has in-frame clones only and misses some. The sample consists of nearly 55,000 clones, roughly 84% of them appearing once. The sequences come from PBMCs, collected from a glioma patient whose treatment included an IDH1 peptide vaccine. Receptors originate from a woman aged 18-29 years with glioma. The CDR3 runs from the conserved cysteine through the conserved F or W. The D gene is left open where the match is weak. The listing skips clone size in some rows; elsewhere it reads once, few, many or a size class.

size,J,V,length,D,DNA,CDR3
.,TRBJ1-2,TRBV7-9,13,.,TGTGCCAGCAGCTCATACAGGGAAGATGGCTACACCTTC,CASSSYREDGYTF
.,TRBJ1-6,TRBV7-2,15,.,TGTGCCGGAGAGCAGGGCACCGCCTATAATTCACCCCTCCACTTT,CAGEQGTAYNSPLHF
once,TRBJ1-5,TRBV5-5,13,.,TGTGCCAGCAGCTTGGCGGGGAATCAGCCCCAGCATTTT,CASSLAGNQPQHF
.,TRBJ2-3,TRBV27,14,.,TGTGCCAGCGGCCAGGGCTTTGGCACAGATACGCAGTATTTT,CASGQGFGTDTQYF
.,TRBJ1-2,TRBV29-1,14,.,TGCAGCGTTGGAGAGAGCGGGGATTATTATGGCTACACCTTC,CSVGESGDYYGYTF
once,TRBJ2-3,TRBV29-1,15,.,TGCAGCGTTGAAGATCGGCGGGGAAGCACAGATACGCAGTATTTT,CSVEDRRGSTDTQYF
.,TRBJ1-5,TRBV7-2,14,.,TGTGCCAGCAGCCTTTCGGGGGGAGGTCAGCCCCAGCATTTT,CASSLSGGGQPQHF
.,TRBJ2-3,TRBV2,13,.,TGTGCCAGCTGGGACAAGAACACAGATACGCAGTATTTT,CASWDKNTDTQYF
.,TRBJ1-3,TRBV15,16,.,TGTGCCACCAGCAGAGATCCGCAGGCCTCTGGAAACACCATATATTTT,CATSRDPQASGNTIYF
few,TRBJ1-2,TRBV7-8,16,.,TGTGCCAGCAGCTTAGAACGGCAGGGCGGGGGCTATGGCTACACCTTC,CASSLERQGGGYGYTF
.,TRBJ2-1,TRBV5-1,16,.,TGCGCCAGCAGCAAGGAGGGGGTCCTGCCCGACCCTGAGCAGTTCTTC,CASSKEGVLPDPEQFF
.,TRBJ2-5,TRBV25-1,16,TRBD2,TGTGCCAGCAGTGGTCTAGCGGGAGGGAACCAAGAGACCCAGTACTTC,CASSGLAGGNQETQYF
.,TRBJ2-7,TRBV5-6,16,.,TGTGCCAGCAGCTTGGAAAGCAGGGCCGATTCCTACGAGCAGTACTTC,CASSLESRADSYEQYF
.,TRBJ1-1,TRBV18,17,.,TGTGCCAGCTCACGGGAAGGCGAGGTAACAAGAGGGACTGAAGCTTTCTTT,CASSREGEVTRGTEAFF
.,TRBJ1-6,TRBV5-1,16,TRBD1,TGCGCCAGCAGATCCCCTTCAGGGGGCGGCGGGTCACCCCTCCACTTT,CASRSPSGGGGSPLHF
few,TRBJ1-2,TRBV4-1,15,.,TGCGCCAGCAGCCCGGACTGGGAGGCTAACTATGGCTACACCTTC,CASSPDWEANYGYTF
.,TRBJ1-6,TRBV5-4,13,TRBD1,TGTGCCAGCAGCCGGGACAGGAATCCACCCCTCCACTTT,CASSRDRNPPLHF
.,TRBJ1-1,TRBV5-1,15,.,TGCGCCAGCAGCTTGCCGGGGGGGGGCAACACTGAAGCTTTCTTT,CASSLPGGGNTEAFF
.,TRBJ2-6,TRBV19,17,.,TGTGCCAGTAGTATTATGTCGGTCAGTACCGGGGCCAACGTCCTGACTTTC,CASSIMSVSTGANVLTF
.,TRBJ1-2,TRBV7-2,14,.,TGTGCCAGCAGCCTCCAGGGACGGCAATATGGCTACACCTTC,CASSLQGRQYGYTF
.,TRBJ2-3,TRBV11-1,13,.,TGTGCCAGCAGCTTAGGAGCGGCAGATACGCAGTATTTT,CASSLGAADTQYF
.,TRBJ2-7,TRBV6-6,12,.,TGTGCCACCCAGACGATCAGCTACGAGCAGTACTTC,CATQTISYEQYF
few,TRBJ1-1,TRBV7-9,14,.,TGTGCCAGCAGCTTGAGGAGGCTTGGCACTGAAGCTTTCTTT,CASSLRRLGTEAFF
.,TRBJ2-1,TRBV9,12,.,TGTGCCAGCAGCGTAGAAGGGGTGACTCTGTTCTTC,CASSVEGVTLFF
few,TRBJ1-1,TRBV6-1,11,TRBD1,TGTGCCAGCAGTGCACAGGGGAGAACTTTCTTT,CASSAQGRTFF
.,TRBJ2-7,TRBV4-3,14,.,TGCGCCAGCAGCCAGAGAATGGGGTTCTACGAGCAGTACTTC,CASSQRMGFYEQYF
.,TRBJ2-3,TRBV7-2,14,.,TGTGCCAGCAGCTTAGCCCTAGCCACAGATACGCAGTATTTT,CASSLALATDTQYF
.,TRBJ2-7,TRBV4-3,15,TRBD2,TGCGCCAGCAGCCAACGGAGCGGGGGGTCTTACGAGCAGTACTTC,CASSQRSGGSYEQYF
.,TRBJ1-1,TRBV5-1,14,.,TGCGCCAGCAGCCCTGGCCCAGCGAACACTGAAGCTTTCTTT,CASSPGPANTEAFF
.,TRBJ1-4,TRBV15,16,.,TGTGCCACCAGCAGAGATGCCCCCAGAGTCGGGGAAAAACTGTTTTTT,CATSRDAPRVGEKLFF
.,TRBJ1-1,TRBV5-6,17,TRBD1,TGTGCCAGCAGCCCCAGACTTGGGACAGGGGGGTTGCCTGAAGCTTTCTTT,CASSPRLGTGGLPEAFF
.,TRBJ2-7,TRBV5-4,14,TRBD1,TGTGCCAGCAGCGTGGGACAGGGCAGTAACGAGCAGTACTTC,CASSVGQGSNEQYF
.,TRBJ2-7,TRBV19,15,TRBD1,TGTGCCAGTAGTAATCCGGGACAGAGCTCCTACGAGCAGTACTTC,CASSNPGQSSYEQYF
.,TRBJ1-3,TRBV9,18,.,TGTGCCGGACCCTCTGGGGGAAAAGGGGGTTACTCTGGAAACACCATATATTTT,CAGPSGGKGGYSGNTIYF
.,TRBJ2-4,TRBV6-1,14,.,TGTGCCAGCAGTGATCGGGGGAATAAAAACATTCAGTACTTC,CASSDRGNKNIQYF
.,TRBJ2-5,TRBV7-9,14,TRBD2,TGTGCCAGCAGCTTAGTTCTAGCGGAAGAGACCCAGTACTTC,CASSLVLAEETQYF
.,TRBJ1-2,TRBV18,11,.,TGTGCCAGCTTTGCTGACTATGGCTACACCTTC,CASFADYGYTF
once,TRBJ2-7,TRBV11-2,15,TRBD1,TGTGCCAGCAGCCCGACAGGGGCGGGCTCCTACGAGCAGTACTTC,CASSPTGAGSYEQYF
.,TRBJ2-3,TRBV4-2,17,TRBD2,TGTGCCAGCAGCCAAGAACTAGCGGGAGGGCCGTCAGATACGCAGTATTTT,CASSQELAGGPSDTQYF
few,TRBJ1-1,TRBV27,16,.,TGTGCCAGCAGTTTATCCTCTACAGCCTCGGAGACTGAAGCTTTCTTT,CASSLSSTASETEAFF
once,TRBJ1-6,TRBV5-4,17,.,TGTGCCAGCAGCTTGGTAGGGGTTTCGGGCCCCAATTCACCCCTCCACTTT,CASSLVGVSGPNSPLHF
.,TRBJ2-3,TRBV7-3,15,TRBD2,TGTGCCAGCTGGACTAGCCCTGAGGGAACAGATACGCAGTATTTT,CASWTSPEGTDTQYF
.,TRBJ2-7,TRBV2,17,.,TGTGCCAGCAACACATTACCCTTTGGGAGGTTCACCTACGAGCAGTACTTC,CASNTLPFGRFTYEQYF
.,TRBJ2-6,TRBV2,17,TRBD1,TGTGCCAGGTGGACAGGGGTCATTCACTCTGGGGCCAACGTCCTGACTTTC,CARWTGVIHSGANVLTF
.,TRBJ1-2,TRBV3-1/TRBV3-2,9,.,TGTGCCAGCAGCGGGGGGGCTAATTTC,CASSGGANF
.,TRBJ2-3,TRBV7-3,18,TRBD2,TGTGCCAGCAGCTTAAGAGCCCCCGCTAGCGGGAGAACAGATACGCAGTATTTT,CASSLRAPASGRTDTQYF